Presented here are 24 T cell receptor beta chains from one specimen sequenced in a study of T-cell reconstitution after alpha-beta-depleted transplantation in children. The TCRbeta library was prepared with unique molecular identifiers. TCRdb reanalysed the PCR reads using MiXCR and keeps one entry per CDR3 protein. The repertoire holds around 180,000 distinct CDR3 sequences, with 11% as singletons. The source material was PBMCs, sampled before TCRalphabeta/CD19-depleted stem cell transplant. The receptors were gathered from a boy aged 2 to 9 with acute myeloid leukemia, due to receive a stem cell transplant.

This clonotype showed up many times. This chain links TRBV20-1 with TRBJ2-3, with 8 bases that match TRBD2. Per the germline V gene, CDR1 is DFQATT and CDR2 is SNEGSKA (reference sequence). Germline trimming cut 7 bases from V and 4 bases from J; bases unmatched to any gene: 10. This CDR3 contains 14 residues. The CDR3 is CSVPERGRADTQYF. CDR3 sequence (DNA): TGCAGTGTCCCAGAGCGGGGGCGCGCAGATACGCAGTATTTT.

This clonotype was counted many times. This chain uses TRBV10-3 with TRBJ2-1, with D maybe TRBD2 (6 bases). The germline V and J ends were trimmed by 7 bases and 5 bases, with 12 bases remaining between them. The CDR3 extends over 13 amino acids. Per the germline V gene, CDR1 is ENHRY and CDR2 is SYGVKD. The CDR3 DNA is TGTGCCATCACCGGGAGTAGGGACAATGAGCAGTTCTTC. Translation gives CAITGSRDNEQFF.

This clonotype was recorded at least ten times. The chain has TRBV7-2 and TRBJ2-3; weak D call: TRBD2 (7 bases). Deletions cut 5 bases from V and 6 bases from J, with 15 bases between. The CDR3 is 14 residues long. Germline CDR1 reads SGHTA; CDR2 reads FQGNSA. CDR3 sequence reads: CASSRGGLSDTQYF. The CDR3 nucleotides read TGTGCCAGCAGCCGCGGGGGCCTATCCGATACGCAGTATTTT.

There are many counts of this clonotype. This CDR3 reads CASSPDVGGTDTQYF. The CDR3 DNA follows: TGTGCCAGCAGCCCAGACGTCGGGGGCACAGATACGCAGTATTTT. J is TRBJ2-3 and V is TRBV7-3; D is perhaps TRBD2 (5 bases). The V end lost 5 bases, the J end lost 1 base, and 13 bases lay between the germline ends. This CDR3 region has 15 residues. Germline lookup yields CDR1 SGHTA and CDR2 FQGTGA.

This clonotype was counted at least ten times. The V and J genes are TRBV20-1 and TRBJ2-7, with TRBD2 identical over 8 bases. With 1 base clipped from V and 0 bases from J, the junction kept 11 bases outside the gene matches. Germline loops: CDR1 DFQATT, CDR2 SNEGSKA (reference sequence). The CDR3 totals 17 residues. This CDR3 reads CSARGSGTPDPSYEQYF. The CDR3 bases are TGCAGTGCTAGAGGTAGCGGGACTCCCGACCCCTCCTACGAGCAGTACTTC.

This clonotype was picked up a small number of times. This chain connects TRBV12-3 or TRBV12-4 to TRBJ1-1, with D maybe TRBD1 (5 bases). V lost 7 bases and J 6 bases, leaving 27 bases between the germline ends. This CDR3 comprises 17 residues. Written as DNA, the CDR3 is TGTGCCAGCAACTTGGGGGTGGGGGGAACGTTAAGGGCTGAAGCTTTCTTT. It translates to CASNLGVGGTLRAEAFF.

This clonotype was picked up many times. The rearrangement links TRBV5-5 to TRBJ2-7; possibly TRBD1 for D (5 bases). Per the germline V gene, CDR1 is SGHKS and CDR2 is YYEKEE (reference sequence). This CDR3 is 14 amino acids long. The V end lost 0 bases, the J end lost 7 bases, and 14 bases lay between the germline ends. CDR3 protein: CASSLDQGRYEQYV. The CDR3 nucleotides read TGTGCCAGCAGCTTGGACCAGGGTCGGTATGAGCAGTACGTC.

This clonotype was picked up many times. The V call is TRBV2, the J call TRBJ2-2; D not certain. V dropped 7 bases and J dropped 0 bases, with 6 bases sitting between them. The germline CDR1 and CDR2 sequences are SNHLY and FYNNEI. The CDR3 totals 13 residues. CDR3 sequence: CASKPSNTGELFF. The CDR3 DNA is TGTGCCAGCAAACCGTCGAACACCGGGGAGCTGTTTTTT.

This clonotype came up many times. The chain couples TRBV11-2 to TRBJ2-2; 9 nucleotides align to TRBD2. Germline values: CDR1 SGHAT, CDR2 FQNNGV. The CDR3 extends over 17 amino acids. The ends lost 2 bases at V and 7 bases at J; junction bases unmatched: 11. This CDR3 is CASSLSLSSGERGELFF. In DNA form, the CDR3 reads TGTGCCAGCAGCTTATCACTCTCTAGCGGGGAGCGCGGGGAGCTGTTTTTT.

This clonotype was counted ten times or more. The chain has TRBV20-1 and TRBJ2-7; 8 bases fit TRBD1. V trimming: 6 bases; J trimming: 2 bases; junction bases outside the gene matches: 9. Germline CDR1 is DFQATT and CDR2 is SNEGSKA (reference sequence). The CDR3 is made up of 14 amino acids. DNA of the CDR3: TGCAGTGCGACCAAACCCAGGGGGCCCTACGAGCAGTACTTC. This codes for CSATKPRGPYEQYF.

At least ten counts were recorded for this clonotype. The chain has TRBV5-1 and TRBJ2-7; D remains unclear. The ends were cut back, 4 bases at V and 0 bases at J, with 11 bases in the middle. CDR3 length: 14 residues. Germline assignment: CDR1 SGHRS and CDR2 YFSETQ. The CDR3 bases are TGCGCCAGCAGCCCTTGGACGGACTCCTACGAGCAGTACTTC. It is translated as CASSPWTDSYEQYF.

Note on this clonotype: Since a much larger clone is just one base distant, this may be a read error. The CDR3 coding sequence is TGCAGTGCTAGAGATGGCAGCCCGAGTCAGTCCTTC. Encoded protein: CSARDGSPSQSF. The rearrangement links TRBV20-1 to TRBJ2-7; D is unclear. The CDR3 covers 12 residues. Germline CDR1 reads DFQATT; CDR2 reads SNEGSKA (reference sequence).

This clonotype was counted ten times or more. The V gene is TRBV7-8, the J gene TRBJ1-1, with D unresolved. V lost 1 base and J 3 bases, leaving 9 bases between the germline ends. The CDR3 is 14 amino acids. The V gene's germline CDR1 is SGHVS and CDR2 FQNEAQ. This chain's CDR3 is CASSLGGFDTEAFF. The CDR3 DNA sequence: TGTGCCAGCAGCTTAGGAGGATTTGACACTGAAGCTTTCTTT. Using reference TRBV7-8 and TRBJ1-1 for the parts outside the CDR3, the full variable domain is GAGVSQSPRYKVAKRGQDVALRCDPISGHVSLFWYQQALGQGPEFLTYFQNEAQLDKSGLPSDRFFAERPEGSVSTLKIQRTQQEDSAVYLCASSLGGFDTEAFFGQGTRLTVV.

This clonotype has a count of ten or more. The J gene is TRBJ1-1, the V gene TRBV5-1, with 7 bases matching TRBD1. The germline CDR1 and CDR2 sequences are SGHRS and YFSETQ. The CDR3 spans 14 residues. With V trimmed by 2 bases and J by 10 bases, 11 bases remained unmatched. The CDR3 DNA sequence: TGCGCCAGCAGCTTAATTTCCAGGGGGGGGGGAGCTTTCTTT. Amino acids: CASSLISRGGGAFF.

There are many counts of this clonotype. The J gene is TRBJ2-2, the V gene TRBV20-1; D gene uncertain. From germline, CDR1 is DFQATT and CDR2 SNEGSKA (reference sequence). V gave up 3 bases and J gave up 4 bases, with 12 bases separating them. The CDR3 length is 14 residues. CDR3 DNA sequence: TGCAGTGCTAGCCGGTCCTTGGGCACCGGGGAGCTGTTTTTT. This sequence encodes CSASRSLGTGELFF.

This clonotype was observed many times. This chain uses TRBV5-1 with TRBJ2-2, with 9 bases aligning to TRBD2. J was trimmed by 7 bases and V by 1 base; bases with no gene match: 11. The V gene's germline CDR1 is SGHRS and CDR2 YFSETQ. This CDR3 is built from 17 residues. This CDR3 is CASSLKEGLATGGELFF. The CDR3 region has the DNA TGCGCCAGCAGCTTGAAAGAGGGACTAGCTACGGGCGGGGAGCTGTTTTTT.

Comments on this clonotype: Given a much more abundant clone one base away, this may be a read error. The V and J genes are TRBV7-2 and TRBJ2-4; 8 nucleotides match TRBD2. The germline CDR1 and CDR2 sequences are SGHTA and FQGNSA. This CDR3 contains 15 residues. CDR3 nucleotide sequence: TGTGCCGGCAGCCGCGGCGGGGGGGCCAAAAACATTCAGTACTTC. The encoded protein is CAGSRGGGAKNIQYF.

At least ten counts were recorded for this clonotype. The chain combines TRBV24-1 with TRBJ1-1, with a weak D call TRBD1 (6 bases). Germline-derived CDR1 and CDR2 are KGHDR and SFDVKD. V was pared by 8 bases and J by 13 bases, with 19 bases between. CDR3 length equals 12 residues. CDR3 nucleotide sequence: TGTGCCACCACCTGGCAGGGGAAGAATGGTTTCTTT. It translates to CATTWQGKNGFF.

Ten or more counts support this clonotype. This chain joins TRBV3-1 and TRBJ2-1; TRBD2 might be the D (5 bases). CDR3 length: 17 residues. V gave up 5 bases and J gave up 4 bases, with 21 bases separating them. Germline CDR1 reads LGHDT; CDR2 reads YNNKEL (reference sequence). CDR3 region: CASSDTLEIRGYNEQFF. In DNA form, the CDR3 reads TGTGCCAGCAGCGACACCCTGGAGATCCGGGGTTACAATGAGCAGTTCTTC.

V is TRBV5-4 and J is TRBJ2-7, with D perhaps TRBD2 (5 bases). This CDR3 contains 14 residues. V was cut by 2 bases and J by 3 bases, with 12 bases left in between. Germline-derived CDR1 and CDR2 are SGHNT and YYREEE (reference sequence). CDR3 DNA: TGTGCCAGCAGCTTTGAACCCAGCGGCTACGAGCAGTACGTC. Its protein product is CASSFEPSGYEQYV.

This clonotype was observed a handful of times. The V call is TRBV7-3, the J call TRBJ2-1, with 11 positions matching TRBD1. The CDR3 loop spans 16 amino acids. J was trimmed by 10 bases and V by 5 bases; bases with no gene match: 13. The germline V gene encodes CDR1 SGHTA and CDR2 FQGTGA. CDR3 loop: CASSPTIGQGADEQFF. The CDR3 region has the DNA TGTGCCAGCAGCCCCACCATAGGACAGGGGGCCGACGAGCAGTTCTTC.

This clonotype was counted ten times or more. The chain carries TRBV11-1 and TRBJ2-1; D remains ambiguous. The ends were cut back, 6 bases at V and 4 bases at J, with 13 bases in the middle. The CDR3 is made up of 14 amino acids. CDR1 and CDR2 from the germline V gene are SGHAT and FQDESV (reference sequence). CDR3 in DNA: TGTGCCAGCAGACGAGACGTATCATACAATGAGCAGTTCTTC. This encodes CASRRDVSYNEQFF.

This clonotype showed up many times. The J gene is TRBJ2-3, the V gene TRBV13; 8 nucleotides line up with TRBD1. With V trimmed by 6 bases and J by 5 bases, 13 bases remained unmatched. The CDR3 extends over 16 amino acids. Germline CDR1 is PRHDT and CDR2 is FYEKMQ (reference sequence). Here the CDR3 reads CASSTAGQVSVDTQYF. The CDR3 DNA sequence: TGTGCCAGCAGTACCGCGGGACAGGTTAGCGTAGATACGCAGTATTTT.

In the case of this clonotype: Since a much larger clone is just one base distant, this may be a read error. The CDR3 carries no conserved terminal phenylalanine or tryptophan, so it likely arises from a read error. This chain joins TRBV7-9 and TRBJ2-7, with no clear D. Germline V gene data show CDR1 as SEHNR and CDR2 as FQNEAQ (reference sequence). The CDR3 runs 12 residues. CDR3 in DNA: TGTTCCAGCAGCCCCGACTCCTACGAGCAGTACCTC. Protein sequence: CSSSPDSYEQYL.